One and the same sample provided the 32 T cell receptor beta chains below, sequenced in a study of blood T cell repertoires in COVID-19. Measured with immunoSEQ multiplex PCR; TCRdb has only the in-frame clones, and not every one. The sample lists 300,000 to 450,000 clones, more than 70% occurring once. Sequencing input: PBMCs or T cells enriched from blood (not recorded which). Receptors originate from a woman aged 18-30 years who had recovered from COVID-19.

This rearrangement joins TRBV5-1 to TRBJ2-1; 9 bases align to TRBD1. The trim removed 0 bases at V and 12 bases at J, leaving 7 bases unmatched. This CDR3 is built from 14 residues. CDR1 is SGHRS, CDR2 YFSETQ, per germline. The CDR3 region has the DNA TGCGCCAGCAGCTTGGAACGGACAGGGGACAGGCAGTTCTTC. Amino acid sequence: CASSLERTGDRQFF. Supplemented by reference TRBV5-1 and TRBJ2-1, the full variable domain reads KAGVTQTPRYLIKTRGQQVTLSCSPISGHRSVSWYQQTPGQGLQFLFEYFSETQRNKGNFPGRFSGRQFSNSRSEMNVSTLELGDSALYLCASSLERTGDRQFFGPGTRLTVL.

The V and J genes are TRBV5-1 and TRBJ1-2; 7 nucleotides line up with TRBD1. This CDR3 has 14 residues. Germline assignment: CDR1 SGHRS and CDR2 YFSETQ. With 5 bases clipped from V and 6 bases from J, the junction kept 10 bases outside the gene matches. CDR3 nucleotide sequence: TGCGCCAGCAGTAGAAGTGAGGGGGCTAATGGCTACACCTTC. Protein: CASSRSEGANGYTF.

The chain combines TRBV4-3 with TRBJ1-1; the D gene is possibly TRBD1 (6 bases). Trimming pared 2 bases from V and 3 bases from J, leaving 16 bases between. The CDR3 length is 16 residues. Germline CDR1 and CDR2: LGHNA and YSLEER. This chain's CDR3 is CASSQNQGQTYTEAFF. CDR3 nucleotide sequence: TGCGCCAGCAGCCAAAACCAAGGACAGACATACACTGAAGCTTTCTTT.

V gene TRBV30 combines with J gene TRBJ1-6, with 7 bases lining up with TRBD1. CDR3 length: 15 residues. Germline loops: CDR1 GTSNPN, CDR2 SVGIG (reference sequence). V gave up 1 base and J gave up 7 bases; unmatched junction bases: 7. CDR3 in DNA: TGTGCCTGGAGTGACAGGGGAGGAAGGAATTCACCCCTCCACTTT. Translating it yields CAWSDRGGRNSPLHF.

V and J are TRBV13 and TRBJ2-3, with D possibly matching TRBD2 (6 bases). The CDR3 has 14 residues. With 5 bases removed from V and 4 bases from J, the gap between germline ends came to 13 bases. The germline V gene encodes CDR1 PRHDT and CDR2 FYEKMQ (reference sequence). The CDR3 reads CASSPKRAADTQYF. CDR3 sequence (DNA): TGTGCCAGCAGCCCCAAGCGGGCTGCAGATACGCAGTATTTT.

Only one count was recorded for this clone. The V and J genes are TRBV30 and TRBJ2-1; a weak D match, TRBD2 (6 bases). Germline V CDR1 and CDR2: GTSNPN, SVGIG (reference sequence). There are 17 residues in the CDR3. The germline V and J ends were trimmed by 3 bases and 7 bases, with 25 bases remaining between them. Here the CDR3 reads CAWSVYFLGLSTNEQFF. The CDR3 DNA is TGTGCCTGGAGCGTCTACTTTTTGGGACTGTCAACTAATGAGCAGTTCTTC. Based on the CDR3 plus reference TRBV30 and TRBJ2-1, the full variable domain is SQTIHQWPATLVQPVGSPLSLECTVEGTSNPNLYWYRQAAGRGLQLLFYSVGIGQISSEVPQNLSASRPQDRQFILSSKKLLLSDSGFYLCAWSVYFLGLSTNEQFFGPGTRLTVL.

V is TRBV3-1 (or the pseudogene TRBV3-2) and J is TRBJ1-4, with D perhaps TRBD1 (5 bases). The CDR3 is made up of 22 amino acids. V dropped 8 bases and J dropped 5 bases, with 39 bases sitting between them. Per germline, CDR1 LGHDT and CDR2 YNNKEL (reference sequence). The CDR3 sequence is CASSTFRPHLFRDLPPNEKLFF. For the CDR3, the DNA is TGTGCCAGCTCCACTTTCCGGCCACACCTTTTCCGGGACTTGCCCCCGAATGAAAAACTGTTTTTT.

The gene calls are TRBV18 and TRBJ1-1; TRBD1 is a possible D gene (6 bases). Trimming removed 5 bases from V and 0 bases from J, with 10 bases in between. This CDR3 region has 14 residues. Germline assignment: CDR1 KGHSH and CDR2 LQKENI. CDR3 region: CASSGGLLNTEAFF. In nucleotides, the CDR3 is TGTGCCAGCTCAGGGGGCCTCCTGAACACTGAAGCTTTCTTT.

Here the CDR3 DNA reads TGTGCCAGTACCAGGCCGAACACCGGGGAGCTGTTTTTT. Translated, it gives CASTRPNTGELFF. The chain couples TRBV19 to TRBJ2-2, with D unresolved. Trimming stripped 7 bases from V and 0 bases from J, with 6 bases between. The CDR3 runs to 13 residues. From germline, CDR1 is LNHDA and CDR2 SQIVND (reference sequence).

This rearrangement joins TRBV5-1 to TRBJ2-2, with a weak D call TRBD1 (6 bases). Germline CDR1 reads SGHRS; CDR2 reads YFSETQ. V was shortened by 2 bases and J by 4 bases, with 12 bases between the two germline ends. This CDR3 is 15 amino acids long. The CDR3 nucleotides read TGCGCCAGCAGCTTACAGGGATTAGGCACCGGGGAGCTGTTTTTT. This codes for CASSLQGLGTGELFF.

The chain uses TRBV2 and TRBJ1-2; TRBD1 matches at 8 bases. Per the germline V gene, CDR1 is SNHLY and CDR2 is FYNNEI. CDR3 length: 14 amino acids. J lost 7 bases, V lost 7 bases, and 11 bases had no gene match. This chain's CDR3 is CASIGTGGKGGYTF. CDR3 DNA sequence: TGTGCCAGCATCGGAACAGGGGGAAAAGGTGGCTACACCTTC.

CDR3 DNA sequence: TGTGCCAGCAGCCTGCGGGACCTCGGAGCCTATGGCTACACCTTC. Translated, it gives CASSLRDLGAYGYTF. The V gene is TRBV9, the J gene TRBJ1-2; D possibly corresponds to TRBD1 (5 bases). There are 15 residues in the CDR3. The germline CDR1 and CDR2 sequences are SGDLS and YYNGEE. Trimming stripped 4 bases from V and 4 bases from J, with 17 bases between.

The chain links TRBV5-1 to TRBJ1-1; 7 nucleotides match TRBD1. The CDR3 contains 15 residues. Trimming took 0 bases from V and 5 from J; bases not matched to a gene: 7. The V gene's germline CDR1 is SGHRS and CDR2 YFSETQ. The CDR3 coding sequence is TGCGCCAGCAGCTTGGAGGGGGCCTGGGGGACTGAAGCTTTCTTT. This sequence encodes CASSLEGAWGTEAFF.

This rearrangement joins TRBV7-2 to TRBJ1-1; possible D gene TRBD1, 5 bases. The germline V gene has CDR1 SGHTA and CDR2 FQGNSA. Trimming left V 3 bases short and J 5 bases short, with 13 bases between. The CDR3 is 14 amino acids. The DNA of the CDR3 is TGTGCCAGCAGCTTGGGCAGGGTAGAGACTGAAGCTTTCTTT. It translates to CASSLGRVETEAFF.

The V and J genes are TRBV12-3 or TRBV12-4 and TRBJ1-6; 9 bases fit TRBD1. The V segment lost 6 bases and the J segment 7 bases; nucleotides outside the gene matches: 1. The CDR3 runs to 13 residues. The CDR3 DNA is TGTGCCAGCAGGACAGGGGGAAATTCACCCCTCCACTTT. Protein product: CASRTGGNSPLHF.

This clone is a singleton in its sample. The CDR3 loop is CASSSDRTGGSYNEQFF. CDR3 nucleotide sequence: TGTGCCAGCAGCTCTGATCGGACAGGGGGGTCCTACAATGAGCAGTTCTTC. The chain is built from TRBV11-2 and TRBJ2-1; 10 positions match TRBD1. The CDR3 runs 17 residues. V dropped 4 bases and J dropped 1; count of bases not matched to a gene: 7. Germline lookup yields CDR1 SGHAT and CDR2 FQNNGV.

The chain combines TRBV9 with TRBJ2-3, with D uncertain. Germline CDR1 SGDLS, CDR2 YYNGEE. V was pared by 3 bases and J by 4 bases, with 15 bases between. The length of the CDR3 is 15 residues. The CDR3 loop is CASSAPELGPDTQYF. For the CDR3, the DNA is TGTGCCAGCAGCGCCCCCGAGCTTGGGCCAGATACGCAGTATTTT. Full variable domain (remainder filled in from reference TRBV9 and TRBJ2-3): DSGVTQTPKHLITATGQRVTLRCSPRSGDLSVYWYQQSLDQGLQFLIQYYNGEERAKGNILERFSAQQFPDLHSELNLSSLELGDSALYFCASSAPELGPDTQYFGPGTRLTVL.

This clone was counted once. The chain uses TRBV24-1 and TRBJ1-6; TRBD1 agrees at 7 bases. The V gene's germline CDR1 is KGHDR and CDR2 SFDVKD. J gave up 0 bases and V 4 bases, and 23 bases lay outside the gene matches. This CDR3 is 23 amino acids long. The CDR3 here is CATSDTGDDGPTWVSSYNSPLHF. Here the CDR3 DNA reads TGTGCCACCAGTGACACAGGGGACGATGGACCGACTTGGGTTAGCTCCTATAATTCACCCCTCCACTTT.

The chain uses TRBV5-1 and TRBJ2-1; TRBD2 might be the D (6 bases). Germline values: CDR1 SGHRS, CDR2 YFSETQ. V lost 3 bases and J lost 2, with 6 bases in between. The CDR3 is made up of 13 amino acids. In DNA form, the CDR3 reads TGCGCCAGCAGCTGGACTACCTACAATGAGCAGTTCTTC. Translated, it gives CASSWTTYNEQFF.

The rearrangement joins TRBV5-4 to TRBJ2-7, with D possibly matching TRBD1 (5 bases). Germline V gene lookup returns CDR1 SGHNT and CDR2 YYREEE (reference sequence). CDR3 length equals 14 residues. Trimming took 0 bases from V and 2 from J, leaving 9 bases between them. The CDR3 DNA reads as TGTGCCAGCAGCTTGGACAGGTCCGCCTACGAGCAGTACTTC. Translating gives CASSLDRSAYEQYF.

This clone was seen once. V gene TRBV19 combines with J gene TRBJ1-5, with D possibly matching TRBD1 (6 bases). The V end lost 2 bases, the J end lost 5 bases, and 10 bases lay between the germline ends. CDR1 LNHDA and CDR2 SQIVND come from the germline V gene (reference sequence). The CDR3 is 14 residues long. The CDR3 DNA follows: TGTGCCAGTAGTATAAGGTCAGGGGATCAGCCCCAGCATTTT. Translating gives CASSIRSGDQPQHF.

This CDR3 is CASSPRDRPSYEQYF. CDR3 DNA sequence: TGTGCCAGCAGCCCGCGGGACAGGCCATCTTACGAGCAGTACTTC. The chain recombines TRBV13 with TRBJ2-7; TRBD1 agrees at 8 bases. The CDR3 contains 15 residues. The junction had 10 bases not matched to a gene; V was cut back by 5 bases and J by 4 bases. Germline V gene sequence: CDR1 PRHDT, CDR2 FYEKMQ (reference sequence).

The genes are TRBV12-3 or TRBV12-4 and TRBJ1-1; no definite D call. The V and J ends lost 3 bases and 1 base respectively, with 6 bases between them. The CDR3 length is 13 residues. This CDR3 is CASSFLSNTEAFF. The CDR3 DNA sequence: TGTGCCAGCAGTTTTCTATCGAACACTGAAGCTTTCTTT.

The chain is built from TRBV2 and TRBJ1-6, with 8 bases fitting TRBD1. After removal of 6 bases from V and 0 bases from J, the junction contained 7 bases not matched to a gene. This CDR3 has 17 amino acids. Germline V gives CDR1 SNHLY, CDR2 FYNNEI. CDR3 in amino acids: CASRQGQGSSYNSPLHF. CDR3 DNA sequence: TGTGCCAGCAGACAAGGACAGGGAAGCTCCTATAATTCACCCCTCCACTTT.

The chain uses TRBV27 and TRBJ1-1; a weak D match, TRBD1 (5 bases). Germline values: CDR1 MNHEY, CDR2 SMNVEV (reference sequence). The CDR3 extends over 14 amino acids. V lost 11 bases and J lost 1, with 17 bases in between. For the CDR3, the DNA is TGTGCCCGAAGAACTCTGACAGAGAACACTGAAGCTTTCTTT. Its translation is CARRTLTENTEAFF.

The chain couples TRBV7-6 to TRBJ2-5; D is ambiguous. V was shortened by 7 bases and J by 6 bases, with 9 bases between the two germline ends. Germline CDR1 reads SGHVS; CDR2 reads FNYEAQ. The CDR3 loop spans 11 amino acids. The CDR3 bases are TGTGCCAGCATCCTAGGTCAGACCCAGTACTTC. It is translated as CASILGQTQYF.

This chain links TRBV5-1 with TRBJ1-6, with 8 bases aligning to TRBD1. The trim removed 3 bases at V and 5 bases at J, leaving 1 base unmatched. The CDR3 runs 14 residues. Looked up from germline, CDR1 is SGHRS and CDR2 is YFSETQ. The CDR3 spells CASSSGQDNSPLHF. The DNA of the CDR3 is TGCGCCAGCAGCTCGGGACAGGATAATTCACCCCTCCACTTT.

The rearrangement uses TRBV5-1 and TRBJ2-3; D is unclear. The ends were cut back, 1 base at V and 4 bases at J, with 7 bases in the middle. The germline gives CDR1 SGHRS, CDR2 YFSETQ. The CDR3 has 13 amino acids. The CDR3 loop is CASSLSDSDTQYF. CDR3 DNA: TGCGCCAGCAGCTTGTCAGATTCAGATACGCAGTATTTT.

The chain joins TRBV30 to TRBJ1-3; the D gene is possibly TRBD1 (6 bases). Trimming cost V 1 base and J 2 bases, with 6 bases left between them. Germline loops: CDR1 GTSNPN, CDR2 SVGIG (reference sequence). The CDR3 spans 13 residues. CDR3 loop: CAWSAGAGNTIYF. CDR3 bases: TGTGCCTGGAGTGCAGGGGCTGGAAACACCATATATTTT.

The chain employs TRBV29-1 and TRBJ2-1; 10 bases agree with TRBD2. Trimming took 6 bases from V and 6 from J; bases not matched to a gene: 5. This CDR3 contains 13 residues. CDR1 SQVTM and CDR2 ANQGSEA come from the germline V gene. CDR3 in amino acids: CSVVAGGINEQFF. As DNA, the CDR3 is TGCAGCGTGGTAGCGGGGGGTATCAATGAGCAGTTCTTC.

The chain has TRBV11-1 and TRBJ1-3, with 8 nucleotides matching TRBD1. Germline assignment: CDR1 SGHAT and CDR2 FQDESV (reference sequence). This CDR3 spans 16 amino acids. V was clipped by 3 bases and J by 0 bases; unmatched bases: 4. The CDR3 DNA sequence: TGTGCCAGCAGCTTCAGGACAGGGAGCTCTGGAAACACCATATATTTT. It is translated as CASSFRTGSSGNTIYF.

This chain uses TRBV30 with TRBJ2-3, with D unresolved. Looked up from germline, CDR1 is GTSNPN and CDR2 is SVGIG (reference sequence). This CDR3 spans 16 amino acids. V lost 0 bases to trimming and J lost 0 bases, with 13 bases between them. The CDR3 is CAWSVLVSSSTDTQYF. In nucleotides, the CDR3 is TGTGCCTGGAGTGTACTGGTGTCATCTAGCACAGATACGCAGTATTTT.